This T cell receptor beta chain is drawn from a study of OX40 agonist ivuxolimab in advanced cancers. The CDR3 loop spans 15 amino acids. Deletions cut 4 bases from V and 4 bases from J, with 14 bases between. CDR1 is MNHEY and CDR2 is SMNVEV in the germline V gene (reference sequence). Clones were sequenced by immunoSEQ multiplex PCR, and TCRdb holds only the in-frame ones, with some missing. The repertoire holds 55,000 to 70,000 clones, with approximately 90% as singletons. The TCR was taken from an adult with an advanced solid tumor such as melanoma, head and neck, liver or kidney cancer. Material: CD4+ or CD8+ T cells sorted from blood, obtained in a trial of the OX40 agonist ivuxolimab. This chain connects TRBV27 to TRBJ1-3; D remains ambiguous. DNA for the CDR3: TGTGCCAGCAGTTCCCAATATGGACGGGGAAACACCATATATTTT. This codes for CASSSQYGRGNTIYF.